Below are 18 T cell receptor beta chains sequenced from a single sample in a study of CD4 T cells in relation to SARS-CoV-2 and coronaviruses. Before the COVID-19 pandemic, during about 2010-2018, CD4+ T cells were taken from unexposed donors. CD4+ T cells were isolated from the cells after around 9 days of culture. These receptors' targets are unknown. Data came from immunoSEQ multiplex PCR; TCRdb stores just in-frame clones and leaves some out. This table holds around 20,000 clones, about four fifths found once. Sequences were obtained from CD4+ T cells from PBMCs, cultured in vitro. The source is a human donor in good health.

This chain uses TRBV3-1 (or the pseudogene TRBV3-2) with TRBJ2-1, with 8 positions matching TRBD2. The CDR3 sequence is 17 residues long. CDR1 and CDR2 from the germline V gene are LGHDT and YNNKEL (reference sequence). The trim removed 0 bases at V and 4 bases at J, leaving 8 bases unmatched. CDR3 DNA: TGTGCCAGCAGCCAAGATTTTGGGACTAGGCCTTACAATGAGCAGTTCTTC. Protein product: CASSQDFGTRPYNEQFF.

The J gene is TRBJ2-5, the V gene TRBV5-1; tentative D call: TRBD2 (7 bases). This CDR3 is built from 18 residues. V dropped 6 bases and J dropped 3 bases, with 27 bases sitting between them. The germline V gene encodes CDR1 SGHRS and CDR2 YFSETQ. The CDR3 sequence: CASNWRGGDWTVEETQYF. In DNA, the CDR3 is TGCGCCAGCAATTGGAGGGGGGGGGATTGGACAGTAGAAGAGACCCAGTACTTC.

The genes are TRBV27 and TRBJ2-7; 8 bases line up with TRBD2. This CDR3 is built from 14 residues. V lost 3 bases, J lost 0 bases, and 1 base stayed unmatched. Germline assignment: CDR1 MNHEY and CDR2 SMNVEV (reference sequence). This CDR3 is CASSFGLASYEQYF. In nucleotides, the CDR3 is TGTGCCAGCAGTTTCGGACTAGCCTCCTACGAGCAGTACTTC.

The chain uses TRBV9 and TRBJ1-5; TRBD1 matches at 7 bases. The CDR3 is 17 residues long. The V gene's germline CDR1 is SGDLS and CDR2 YYNGEE. V lost 3 bases, J lost 4 bases, and 13 bases stayed unmatched. CDR3 nucleotides: TGTGCCAGCAGCGCCGGGACAGCAAGCCAAATAAATCAGCCCCAGCATTTT. Encoded protein: CASSAGTASQINQPQHF. The full variable domain, its missing parts supplied by reference TRBV9 and TRBJ1-5, is DSGVTQTPKHLITATGQRVTLRCSPRSGDLSVYWYQQSLDQGLQFLIQYYNGEERAKGNILERFSAQQFPDLHSELNLSSLELGDSALYFCASSAGTASQINQPQHFGDGTRLSIL.

A word on this clone: One end of the junction fails to match germline, which may point to a read error. The genes are TRBV3-1 (or the pseudogene TRBV3-2) and TRBJ2-3; 7 bases match TRBD2. This CDR3 region has 15 residues. Looked up from germline, CDR1 is LGHDT and CDR2 is YNNKEL (reference sequence). The CDR3 sequence is CASTQESGVTDTQYF. CDR3 DNA: TGTGCCAGCACCCAAGAGAGCGGGGTTACAGATACGCAGTATTTT.

A few counts support this clone. The chain employs TRBV28 and TRBJ1-5, with 8 nucleotides matching TRBD1. Germline values: CDR1 MDHEN, CDR2 SYDVKM. Trimming took 5 bases from V and 5 from J; bases not matched to a gene: 5. This CDR3 has 14 amino acids. CDR3 DNA: TGTGCCAGCAGTCCACGGACAGGGTATCAGCCCCAGCATTTT. Its translation is CASSPRTGYQPQHF.

V gene TRBV10-3 combines with J gene TRBJ1-1; D call uncertain. V gave up 11 bases and J gave up 4 bases, with 17 bases separating them. Germline lookup yields CDR1 ENHRY and CDR2 SYGVKD. This CDR3 is built from 13 residues. The CDR3 region is CAAARIDGTEAFF. Here the CDR3 DNA reads TGTGCCGCCGCCAGAATCGATGGCACTGAAGCTTTCTTT.

The chain employs TRBV6-5 and TRBJ1-2; the D gene is possibly TRBD1 (6 bases). This CDR3 comprises 13 residues. The germline V gene has CDR1 MNHEY and CDR2 SVGAGI. Trimming removed 5 bases from V and 5 bases from J, with 12 bases in between. The DNA of the CDR3 is TGTGCCAGCAGTCGGACAGCTCGATATGGCTACACCTTC. It yields the protein CASSRTARYGYTF.

The chain has TRBV21-1 and TRBJ2-7; TRBD2 is taken as the D call from the table, unchecked against the DNA. TRBV21-1 is noted as a pseudogene. This CDR3 spans 17 amino acids. DNA of the CDR3: TGTGCCAGCAGCAGTCTGCCGTGCGGGTTGAGCTCCTACGAGCAGTACTTC. This codes for CASSSLPCGLSSYEQYF.

The chain combines TRBV30 with TRBJ1-6; D remains unclear. The CDR3 contains 14 residues. Trimming removed 0 bases at V and 10 bases at J, with 13 bases between. The germline V gene has CDR1 GTSNPN and CDR2 SVGIG (reference sequence). For the CDR3, the DNA is TGTGCCTGGAGTGTACCCGGGGAATTCTCACCCCTCCACTTT. Its protein product is CAWSVPGEFSPLHF.

The chain has TRBV7-8 and TRBJ1-5; no firm D call. V gave up 2 bases and J gave up 0 bases, with 8 bases separating them. Germline values: CDR1 SGHVS, CDR2 FQNEAQ. CDR3 length: 15 amino acids. This chain's CDR3 is CASSLPSHSNQPQHF. As DNA, the CDR3 is TGTGCCAGCAGCTTACCGAGTCATAGCAATCAGCCCCAGCATTTT.

This clone was observed a few times. The rearrangement links TRBV3-1 (or the pseudogene TRBV3-2) to TRBJ2-6; D call uncertain. The CDR3 length is 15 residues. Trimming left V 1 base short and J 0 bases short, with 4 bases between. Germline CDR1 and CDR2: LGHDT and YNNKEL (reference sequence). CDR3 nucleotide sequence: TGTGCCAGCAGCCAAGTCCCCTCTGGGGCCAACGTCCTGACTTTC. It specifies CASSQVPSGANVLTF.

This clone was seen only a few times. V gene TRBV5-1 combines with J gene TRBJ2-3; 13 nucleotides match TRBD2. CDR1 and CDR2 (germline): SGHRS, YFSETQ. The V gene end was trimmed by 1 base and the J gene end by 3 bases; junction bases not matched to a gene: 5. The CDR3 runs 17 residues. For the CDR3, the DNA is TGCGCCAGCAGCTTGAGAGGACTAGCGGGAGTGACAGATACGCAGTATTTT. This sequence encodes CASSLRGLAGVTDTQYF. Full variable domain (missing parts from reference TRBV5-1 and TRBJ2-3): KAGVTQTPRYLIKTRGQQVTLSCSPISGHRSVSWYQQTPGQGLQFLFEYFSETQRNKGNFPGRFSGRQFSNSRSEMNVSTLELGDSALYLCASSLRGLAGVTDTQYFGPGTRLTVL.

DNA for the CDR3: TGTGCCAGCAGCGTATCGCCGGGACTGACCTTCACCGGGGAGCTGTTTTTT. Residues: CASSVSPGLTFTGELFF. The chain is built from TRBV9 and TRBJ2-2, with D tentatively TRBD2 (6 bases). Trimming stripped 1 base from V and 4 bases from J, with 17 bases between. The CDR3 contains 17 residues. Per the germline V gene, CDR1 is SGDLS and CDR2 is YYNGEE.

The V call is TRBV6-4, the J call TRBJ2-3; 7 bases align to TRBD2. CDR1 is MRHNA, CDR2 SNTAGT, per germline. This CDR3 is built from 15 residues. V lost 2 bases, J lost 3 bases, and 5 bases stayed unmatched. The CDR3 is CASSDGAGDTDTQYF. DNA of the CDR3: TGTGCCAGCAGTGACGGGGCGGGAGATACAGATACGCAGTATTTT.

This sequence joins TRBV19 and TRBJ2-7; D remains ambiguous. Trimming removed 3 bases from V and 5 bases from J, with 8 bases in between. The CDR3 length is 12 residues. Germline lookup yields CDR1 LNHDA and CDR2 SQIVND (reference sequence). DNA for the CDR3: TGTGCCAGTAGTATTAGGTCTGACGAGCAGTACTTC. This encodes CASSIRSDEQYF.

The chain links TRBV28 to TRBJ2-1; 8 nucleotides line up with TRBD2. V was clipped by 3 bases and J by 4 bases; unmatched bases: 17. This CDR3 spans 19 amino acids. In germline, CDR1 is MDHEN, CDR2 SYDVKM. CDR3 sequence (DNA): TGTGCCAGCAGTTTGTGGGGGCTGACGGGAGGGCTCCCATACAATGAGCAGTTCTTC. It translates to CASSLWGLTGGLPYNEQFF.

The chain has TRBV19 and TRBJ2-4, with TRBD2 as a possible D gene (6 bases). V gave up 3 bases and J gave up 3 bases, with 15 bases separating them. CDR1 and CDR2 (germline): LNHDA, SQIVND (reference sequence). This CDR3 is built from 16 residues. CDR3 DNA: TGTGCCAGTAGTATCCTCCCGGGCGGGAACAAAAACATTCAGTACTTC. Its protein is CASSILPGGNKNIQYF. Looking up the rest from reference TRBV19 and TRBJ2-4 gives the full variable domain: DGGITQSPKYLFRKEGQNVTLSCEQNLNHDAMYWYRQDPGQGLRLIYYSQIVNDFQKGDIAEGYSVSREKKESFPLTVTSAQKNPTAFYLCASSILPGGNKNIQYFGAGTRLSVL.